This T cell receptor beta chain was captured in a study of identical twins (dated by TCRdb to the mid-2010s). Background on the whole study: The study deep-sequenced TCR alpha and beta repertoires from monozygotic twins, unrelated adults of various ages and cord blood to test whether fetal clonotypes persist. To rule out contamination, replicate twin experiments were performed at different times with different library preparation protocols.

Only a few counts were recorded for this clonotype. Its antigen is unknown. Base-call qualities are not available, and no considerably larger clone is one nucleotide away. General study outcomes and caveats: Invariant T cells such as MAIT and iNKT could partly confound zero-insertion analyses, though diverse VJ usage argued against this for most clonotypes. Compared with coincidental sharing between unrelated individuals, out-of-frame TCR alpha sequences shared between twins had an excess of sequences with low generation probability. Out-of-frame TCR alpha sharing in monozygotic twins was systematically underestimated by recombination models, whereas sharing between unrelated individuals was in agreement with the recombination models. Conclusions relied on cross-sectional statistical analysis, since the same donors could not be followed over many years. The excess sharing between twins in beta out-of-frame sequences was weaker because fewer shared sequences reduced the signal-to-noise ratio. Abundant cord blood beta clonotypes had fewer insertions, young adult naive repertoires showed a similar but weaker trend, and memory repertoires showed no such trend.

Libraries were built with 5' RACE. Sequencer: Illumina HiSeq 2000. A universal primer binding site was introduced by template switching, and a unique molecular identifier was present in the final cDNA, enabling accurate counting of TCR cDNA molecules. First-strand cDNA for TCR alpha and beta chains was synthesized from specific primers in the conserved constant-segment region. Each cDNA library was double barcoded, with a SMART-Mk sample barcode plus Illumina barcodes, to control for contamination. TruSeq adapter sequences along with Illumina sample barcodes were introduced in two successive PCR steps. Sequencing of the TCR alpha and beta cDNA libraries was done on the Illumina HiSeq platform using custom primers. As for how the authors treated the data: Unique molecular identifiers were extracted from raw reads with MiGEC, and CDR3 positions were determined with MiXCR. For each individual, recombination models were inferred using an EM algorithm with the repgenHMM and IGoR tools. Shared clonotype analysis was performed with the tcR package in R, normalizing sharing by the product of cloneset sizes. Out-of-frame nonproductive sequences were analyzed to study raw recombination free of thymic and clonal selection effects. Using fastp trimming at Q25 and MiXCR clonotype assembly, TCRdb reanalyzed the public sequencing data and kept in-frame beta chains. When rows share a CDR3 protein, they turn into one entry using the most common DNA and genes. TCRdb assigned the V and J calls; the authors' analysis was not used. The sample table shows about 530,000 distinct CDR3 sequences, and more than 20% are seen once. Roughly 0.5% of the sample is in the top ten clones.

Only healthy Caucasian donors were included. Three pairs of female monozygotic twins, all aged roughly 18 to 30 years, made up the twin cohort. Positive isolation kits from Invitrogen were used to isolate the CD4+ and CD8+ T cell populations. These data were likewise used in another study, on yellow fever vaccine responses in identical twins. Taken from the second paper: The T cell response to vaccination in identical twins was reported by the authors to appear partly convergent and partly personalized. The study precisely tracked vaccine-responding T cell clones in identical twins.

Sample: CD4+ T cells sorted from blood. The receptor's source is a woman under 30 in good health.

The DNA sequence reads TGTGCCAGTGTAGGACGGGGACTAGCCAAACAAGAGCAGTTCTTC. Its translation reads: CASVGRGLAKQEQFF. This sequence uses TRBV12-3 or TRBV12-4 and TRBJ2-1, with 9 bases aligning to TRBD2. V has 9 bases trimmed and J has 10 bases trimmed; junction bases matching no gene number 16. The cysteine opens and the phenylalanine closes a CDR3 of 15 amino acids. Solely the CDR3 DNA is kept, with 45 bases framed from the first base.